This T cell receptor (beta chain) comes out of a study of T cell responses to AZD1222 COVID-19 vaccine. The germline CDR1 and CDR2 sequences are SEHNR and FQNEAQ (reference sequence). The CDR3 sequence is 14 residues long. Trimming cost V 6 bases and J 8 bases, with 19 bases left between them. Repertoires were generated with immunoSEQ multiplex PCR, while TCRdb's copy carries only in-frame clones and drops some. The sample lists approximately 100,000 clones; approximately 89% were seen once. Source: peripheral blood, taken 28 days after the second AZD1222 dose. The clonotype originates from an adult who received the AZD1222 COVID-19 vaccine. The chain uses TRBV7-9 and TRBJ1-2, with D perhaps matching TRBD1 (5 bases). DNA for the CDR3: TGTGCCAGCAGTCAGCAAGGGGAGGGTACAGGCTACACCTTC. Its translation: CASSQQGEGTGYTF.